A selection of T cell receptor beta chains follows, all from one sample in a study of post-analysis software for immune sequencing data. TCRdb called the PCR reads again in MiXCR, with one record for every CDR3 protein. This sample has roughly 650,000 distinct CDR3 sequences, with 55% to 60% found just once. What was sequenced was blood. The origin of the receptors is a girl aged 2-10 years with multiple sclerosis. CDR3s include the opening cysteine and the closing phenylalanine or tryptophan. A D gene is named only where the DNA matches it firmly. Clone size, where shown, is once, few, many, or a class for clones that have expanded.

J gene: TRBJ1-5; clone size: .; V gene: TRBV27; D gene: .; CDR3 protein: CASRARGARADQPQHF; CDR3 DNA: TGTGCCAGCAGGGCTAGGGGGGCTCGAGCTGATCAGCCCCAGCATTTT
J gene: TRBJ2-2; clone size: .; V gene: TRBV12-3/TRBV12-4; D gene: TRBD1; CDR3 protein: CASSLRQGNTGELFF; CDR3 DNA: TGTGCCAGCAGTTTACGACAGGGGAACACCGGGGAGCTGTTTTTT
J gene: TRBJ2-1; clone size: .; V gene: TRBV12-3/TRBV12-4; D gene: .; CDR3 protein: CASSFYNVPNEQFF; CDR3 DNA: TGTGCCAGCAGTTTTTACAATGTACCGAATGAGCAGTTCTTC
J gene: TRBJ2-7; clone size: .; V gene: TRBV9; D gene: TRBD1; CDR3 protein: CASSIDTGTGVFYEQYF; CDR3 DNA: TGTGCCAGCAGCATCGACACCGGGACAGGGGTCTTCTACGAGCAGTACTTC
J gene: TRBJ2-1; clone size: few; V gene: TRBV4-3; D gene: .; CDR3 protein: CASSPDSNSYNEQFF; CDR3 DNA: TGCGCCAGCAGTCCCGACTCAAATTCGTACAATGAGCAGTTCTTC
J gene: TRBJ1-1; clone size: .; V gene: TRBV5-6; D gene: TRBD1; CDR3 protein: CASSVGTGTEAFF; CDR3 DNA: TGTGCCAGCAGCGTCGGGACAGGGACTGAAGCTTTCTTT
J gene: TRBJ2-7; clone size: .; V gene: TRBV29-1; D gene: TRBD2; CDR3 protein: CSVQGLAGVSYEQYF; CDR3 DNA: TGCAGCGTTCAAGGACTAGCGGGAGTCAGTTACGAGCAGTACTTC
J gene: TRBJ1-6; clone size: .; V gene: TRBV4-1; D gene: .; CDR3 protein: CASSPERRSPLHF; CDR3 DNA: TGCGCCAGCAGCCCCGAGAGGCGTTCACCCCTCCACTTT
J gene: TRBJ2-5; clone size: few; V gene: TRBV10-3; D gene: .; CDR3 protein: CAISDWTEQETQYF; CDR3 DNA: TGTGCCATCAGTGATTGGACAGAACAAGAGACCCAGTACTTC
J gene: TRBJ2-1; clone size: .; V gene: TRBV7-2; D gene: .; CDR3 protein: CASSTEEGPYNEQFF; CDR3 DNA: TGTGCCAGCAGTACTGAGGAGGGCCCCTACAATGAGCAGTTCTTC
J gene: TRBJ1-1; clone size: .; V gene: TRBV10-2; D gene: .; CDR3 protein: CASRAPNARGPTEAFF; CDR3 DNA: TGCGCCAGCAGGGCACCCAATGCCAGGGGACCAACTGAAGCTTTCTTT
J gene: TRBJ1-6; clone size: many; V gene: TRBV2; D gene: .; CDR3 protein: CASSESRGESPLHF; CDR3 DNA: TGTGCCAGCAGTGAAAGTAGGGGCGAGTCACCCCTCCACTTT
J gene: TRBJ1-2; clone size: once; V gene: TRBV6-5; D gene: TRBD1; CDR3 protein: CASSPTGDRIGVSYTF; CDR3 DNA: TGTGCCAGCAGTCCAACAGGGGACAGGATCGGAGTGAGCTACACCTTC
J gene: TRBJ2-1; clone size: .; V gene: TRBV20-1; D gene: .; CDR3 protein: CSASKLVGDEQFF; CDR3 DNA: TGCAGTGCTAGCAAACTAGTTGGCGATGAGCAGTTCTTC
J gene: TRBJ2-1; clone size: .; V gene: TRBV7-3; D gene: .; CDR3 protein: CASSLGPGIHEQFF; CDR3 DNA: TGTGCCAGCAGCCTAGGGCCGGGAATCCATGAGCAGTTCTTC
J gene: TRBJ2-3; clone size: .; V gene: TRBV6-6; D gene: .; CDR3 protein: CASSLPRGGATDTQYF; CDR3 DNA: TGTGCCAGCAGCCTTCCTCGAGGAGGTGCCACAGATACGCAGTATTTT
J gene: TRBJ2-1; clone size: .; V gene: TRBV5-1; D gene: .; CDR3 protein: CASNAPQSGKRGNEQFF; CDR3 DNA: TGCGCCAGCAATGCCCCTCAATCGGGGAAAAGGGGCAATGAGCAGTTCTTC
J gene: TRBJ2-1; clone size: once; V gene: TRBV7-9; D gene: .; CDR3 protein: CASSFGQVSNEQFF; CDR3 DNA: TGTGCCAGCAGCTTCGGGCAGGTGAGCAATGAGCAGTTCTTC
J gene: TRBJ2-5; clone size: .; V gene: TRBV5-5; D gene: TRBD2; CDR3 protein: CASSRAGTMGETQYF; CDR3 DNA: TGTGCCAGCAGCCGAGCGGGGACTATGGGTGAGACCCAGTACTTC
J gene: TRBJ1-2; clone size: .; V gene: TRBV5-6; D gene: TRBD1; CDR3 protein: CAGTMYRGTNYGYTF; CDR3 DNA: TGTGCCGGCACAATGTACAGGGGAACGAACTATGGCTACACCTTC
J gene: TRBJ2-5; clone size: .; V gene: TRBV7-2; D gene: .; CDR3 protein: CASSLSVGAETQYF; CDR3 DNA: TGTGCCAGCAGCTTAAGTGTGGGGGCAGAGACCCAGTACTTC
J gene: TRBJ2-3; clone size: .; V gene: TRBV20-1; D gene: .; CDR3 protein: CSAPITREKRPRTQYF; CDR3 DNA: TGCAGTGCTCCGATTACTAGGGAGAAACGGCCCCGTACGCAGTATTTT
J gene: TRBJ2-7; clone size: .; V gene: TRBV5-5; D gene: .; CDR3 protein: CASSLEVRPYEQYF; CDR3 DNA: TGTGCCAGCAGCTTGGAGGTCCGCCCATACGAGCAGTACTTC
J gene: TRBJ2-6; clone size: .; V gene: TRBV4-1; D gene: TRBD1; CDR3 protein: CASSQDGTVGANVLTF; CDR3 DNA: TGCGCCAGCAGCCAAGATGGGACAGTTGGGGCCAACGTCCTGACTTTC
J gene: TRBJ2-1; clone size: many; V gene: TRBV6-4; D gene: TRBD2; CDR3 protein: CASSDTSGGYNEQFF; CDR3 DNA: TGTGCCAGCAGTGACACTAGCGGGGGCTACAATGAGCAGTTCTTC
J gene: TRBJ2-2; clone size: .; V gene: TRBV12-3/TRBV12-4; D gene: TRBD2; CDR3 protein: CASSSTRLAGELTGELFF; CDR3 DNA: TGTGCCAGCAGTAGCACTCGACTAGCGGGAGAACTCACCGGGGAGCTGTTTTTT
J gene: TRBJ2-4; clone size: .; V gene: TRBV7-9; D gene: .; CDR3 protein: CASSPFGEAKNIQYF; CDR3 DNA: TGTGCCAGCAGCCCGTTCGGCGAGGCCAAAAACATTCAGTACTTC
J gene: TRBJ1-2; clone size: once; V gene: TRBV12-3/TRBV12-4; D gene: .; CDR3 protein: CASSGAGVNYGYTF; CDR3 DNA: TGTGCCAGCAGTGGGGCAGGGGTAAACTATGGCTACACCTTC
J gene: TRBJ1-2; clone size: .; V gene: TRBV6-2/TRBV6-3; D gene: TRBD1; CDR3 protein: CVSSYGDSAYGYTF; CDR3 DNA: TGTGTCAGCAGTTACGGGGACAGTGCCTATGGCTACACCTTC